The T cell receptor beta chain described here comes from a study of T-cell memory formation after mild COVID-19. Only a few counts were recorded for this clonotype. Its specificity is not known. After 5'RACE with constant-segment primers, TCR alpha and TCR beta cDNA libraries carrying sample barcodes and UMIs were obtained. TCRdb used MiXCR to reprocess the 5' RACE reads, holding one entry per CDR3 protein. The profile covers about 340,000 distinct CDR3 sequences, with around 15% appearing a single time and around 20% taken by the ten largest. Study results and caveats: For second-wave clones that peaked at day 37, SARS-CoV-2 specificity went unverified. Day 15 to 85 contractors were CD4/CD8 balanced; later expanders leaned CD4+. CM and EM subsets held most contracting CD4+ clones; EMRA held CD8+ ones.

This CDR3 is built from 13 residues. The germline V gene encodes CDR1 SEHNR and CDR2 FQNEAQ (reference sequence). J was trimmed by 2 bases and V by 9 bases; bases with no gene match: 5. The source is a man aged 18 to 29 who had mild COVID-19 (a few samples of this study predate the infection). Cell type and time point are not known. Sequencing was done on a sample of PBMCs or a T cell subset sorted from them (not recorded which). The chain links TRBV7-9 to TRBJ2-3; 7 nucleotides line up with TRBD2. The CDR3 spells CASPAGDTDTQYF. The CDR3 nucleotides read TGTGCCAGTCCCGCGGGGGACACAGATACGCAGTATTTT.